These 26 T cell receptor beta chains were sequenced from one sample in a study of graft-versus-host responses after intestinal transplantation. This table comes from immunoSEQ multiplex PCR, and its TCRdb copy is limited to in-frame clones, with some not included. Of fewer than 150,000 clones listed, more than 90% are singletons. Their target antigens are unknown. Sequenced here: unstimulated CD4+ T cells sorted from spleen or lymph node cells, sampled before intestinal transplant. Receptors were obtained from a human donor who received an intestinal transplant.

The chain combines TRBV27 with TRBJ1-6; 7 bases match TRBD1. J was trimmed by 8 bases and V by 6 bases; bases with no gene match: 4. There are 13 residues in the CDR3. CDR1 and CDR2 from the germline V gene are MNHEY and SMNVEV (reference sequence). CDR3 residues: CASSLTGDSPLHF. The CDR3 bases are TGTGCCAGCAGCCTTACAGGGGATTCACCCCTCCACTTT.

This clone was recorded only once. The CDR3 nucleotides are TGTGCCAGCAGTCCAGGACAGGGAATGGAAAAACTGTTTTTT. The encoded protein is CASSPGQGMEKLFF. The V call is TRBV27, the J call TRBJ1-4, with TRBD1 matching 8 bases. Trimming at V came to 5 bases and at J to 8 bases, leaving 7 bases not matched to a gene. Germline loops: CDR1 MNHEY, CDR2 SMNVEV (reference sequence). This CDR3 has 14 residues.

CDR3 loop: CASSPGQQNIQYF. The DNA of the CDR3 is TGCGCCAGCAGCCCGGGACAGCAAAACATTCAGTACTTC. The V call is TRBV5-1, the J call TRBJ2-4; 7 bases align to TRBD1. This CDR3 has 13 residues. Germline assignment: CDR1 SGHRS and CDR2 YFSETQ. The ends lost 4 bases at V and 5 bases at J; junction bases unmatched: 3.

The rearrangement joins TRBV12-5 to TRBJ2-5; TRBD1 matches 9 bases. The J call may be in error: the DNA end matches TRBJ2-7 better. Germline lookup yields CDR1 LGHNT and CDR2 FRNRAP. The CDR3 runs to 14 residues. CDR3 bases: TGTGCTAGTGGTTTGGGACAGGGGGCCTACGAGCAGTACTTC. Its translation: CASGLGQGAYEQYF.

V and J are TRBV5-1 and TRBJ2-7; the D gene is possibly TRBD2 (5 bases). Trimming removed 6 bases from V and 0 bases from J, with 22 bases in between. The CDR3 covers 17 residues. Germline CDR1 reads SGHRS; CDR2 reads YFSETQ. For the CDR3, the DNA is TGCGCCAGCACACTGAGGGCAGGAAGGTTGGGCTCCTACGAGCAGTACTTC. Amino acid sequence: CASTLRAGRLGSYEQYF. Full variable domain (remainder filled in from reference TRBV5-1 and TRBJ2-7): KAGVTQTPRYLIKTRGQQVTLSCSPISGHRSVSWYQQTPGQGLQFLFEYFSETQRNKGNFPGRFSGRQFSNSRSEMNVSTLELGDSALYLCASTLRAGRLGSYEQYFGPGTRLTVT.

The chain carries TRBV6-5 and TRBJ1-5, with D possibly being TRBD1 (5 bases). Germline V gene lookup returns CDR1 MNHEY and CDR2 SVGAGI. The CDR3 contains 14 residues. Trimming took 5 bases from V and 4 from J, leaving 12 bases between them. CDR3 residues: CASSRDGANQPQHF. Here the CDR3 DNA reads TGTGCCAGCAGTCGGGACGGAGCGAATCAGCCCCAGCATTTT.

CDR3 protein: CASSEVRGGGYTF. As DNA, the CDR3 is TGTGCCAGCAGTGAAGTCAGGGGCGGTGGCTACACCTTC. The chain recombines TRBV6-1 with TRBJ1-2; D is perhaps TRBD1 (6 bases). This CDR3 region has 13 residues. V dropped 1 base and J dropped 7 bases, with 10 bases sitting between them. Germline V CDR1 and CDR2: MNHNS, SASEGT.

The chain employs TRBV27 and TRBJ1-5; D is ambiguous. With 6 bases removed from V and 3 bases from J, the gap between germline ends came to 9 bases. CDR3 length equals 13 residues. Germline CDR1 and CDR2: MNHEY and SMNVEV (reference sequence). The CDR3 loop is CASRVGLNQPQHF. CDR3 in DNA: TGTGCCAGCAGGGTCGGGCTCAATCAGCCCCAGCATTTT.

J is TRBJ1-6 and V is TRBV4-1; D is undetermined. V lost 3 bases, J lost 7 bases, and 10 bases lay in between. The CDR3 has 14 amino acids. The germline gives CDR1 MGHRA, CDR2 YSYEKL. The CDR3 DNA is TGCGCCAGCAGCCACCCCTCGGCGAATTCACCCCTCCACTTT. Translating gives CASSHPSANSPLHF.

Note on this clone: The sample carries other DNA sequences with the same CDR3. The V gene is TRBV5-1, the J gene TRBJ2-5, with 9 bases aligning to TRBD2. Germline CDR1 SGHRS, CDR2 YFSETQ. V lost 5 bases, J lost 5 bases, and 4 bases stayed unmatched. The CDR3 length is 13 residues. CDR3 bases: TGCGCCAGCAGTCGGGCGGGGGGGGAGACCCAGTACTTC. It yields the protein CASSRAGGETQYF.

About this clone: In the same sample, other DNA sequences code for this CDR3. The V call is TRBV30, the J call TRBJ1-5; TRBD1 is a possible D gene (5 bases). Trimming shortened V by 0 bases and J by 2 bases, and 5 bases separated the two germline ends. CDR1 is GTSNPN, CDR2 SVGIG, per germline (reference sequence). The length of the CDR3 is 13 residues. The CDR3 nucleotides read TGTGCCTGGAGTGTACAGGGCAATCAGCCCCAGCATTTT. It is translated as CAWSVQGNQPQHF.

The V and J genes are TRBV2 and TRBJ1-5; a weak D match, TRBD1 (5 bases). The V end was cut by 8 bases, the J end by 4 bases, with 12 bases between. In germline, CDR1 is SNHLY, CDR2 FYNNEI. CDR3 length equals 13 residues. The CDR3 DNA reads as TGTGCCAGCGGGGGTTGGGATAATCAGCCCCAGCATTTT. Protein: CASGGWDNQPQHF.

This chain connects TRBV7-3 to TRBJ2-1; possible D gene TRBD1, 6 bases. The germline V gene encodes CDR1 SGHTA and CDR2 FQGTGA. Between the trimmed V and J ends, which lost 4 bases and 10 bases, there was a span of 26 bases. The CDR3 spans 17 residues. CDR3 coding DNA: TGTGCCAGCAGCTACCTTCCCGCGACAGGTTCTCTCCAAGAGCAGTTCTTC. The encoded protein is CASSYLPATGSLQEQFF.

This chain links TRBV6-6 with TRBJ1-1; tentatively, D is TRBD1 (5 bases). CDR3 length: 13 residues. V dropped 8 bases and J dropped 1 base, with 11 bases sitting between them. The germline V gene has CDR1 MNHNY and CDR2 SVGAGI (reference sequence). The CDR3, as DNA: TGTGCCAGCGGGGGTTTAGAGAACACTGAAGCTTTCTTT. This encodes CASGGLENTEAFF.

The chain employs TRBV2 and TRBJ2-2; D is ambiguous. Trimming pared 7 bases from V and 4 bases from J, leaving 13 bases between. CDR1 SNHLY and CDR2 FYNNEI come from the germline V gene. This CDR3 contains 14 residues. Here the CDR3 DNA reads TGTGCCAGCATTGGTTATAGCCCCACCGGGGAGCTGTTTTTT. The encoded protein is CASIGYSPTGELFF.

V gene TRBV27 combines with J gene TRBJ2-7, with 8 bases fitting TRBD1. This CDR3 has 13 amino acids. CDR1 is MNHEY, CDR2 SMNVEV, per germline (reference sequence). J was trimmed by 0 bases and V by 7 bases; bases with no gene match: 2. The CDR3 loop is CASKQGASYEQYF. As DNA, the CDR3 is TGTGCCAGCAAGCAGGGGGCCTCCTACGAGCAGTACTTC.

The chain carries TRBV12-2 and TRBJ2-2; the D segment call TRBD1 is taken from the table without a DNA check. TRBV12-2 constitutes a pseudogene. The CDR3 is made up of 19 amino acids. The CDR3 reads CASRLAAPLTGRSGGELFF. The CDR3 DNA reads as TGTGCAAGTCGCTTAGCAGCCCCCTTGACAGGCCGGTCGGGCGGGGAGCTGTTTTTT.

The rearrangement uses TRBV18 and TRBJ2-1; D ambiguous. This CDR3 spans 14 amino acids. Germline loops: CDR1 KGHSH, CDR2 LQKENI. V was pared by 1 base and J by 0 bases, with 4 bases between. CDR3 bases: TGTGCCAGCTCACCACGAAGCTCCTACAATGAGCAGTTCTTC. It is translated as CASSPRSSYNEQFF.

This clone was picked up one time. This CDR3 is also generated by other DNA sequences in the sample. The V call is TRBV6-5, the J call TRBJ1-1; no clear D gene. The germline gives CDR1 MNHEY, CDR2 SVGAGI. V lost 0 bases and J lost 3, with 5 bases in between. The CDR3 is made up of 13 amino acids. CDR3 nucleotides: TGTGCCAGCAGTTACTCGAGGGACACTGAAGCTTTCTTT. This translates into CASSYSRDTEAFF.

This chain connects TRBV18 to TRBJ2-2, with no clear D. Trimming cost V 1 base and J 2 bases, with 14 bases left between them. Per germline, CDR1 KGHSH and CDR2 LQKENI. The CDR3 is 17 amino acids. The CDR3 here is CASSPQGTDTNTGELFF. For the CDR3, the DNA is TGTGCCAGCTCACCACAGGGTACCGACACCAACACCGGGGAGCTGTTTTTT.

The chain couples TRBV4-1 to TRBJ1-6, with D unclear. The V gene lost 1 base and the J gene lost 13 bases, with 8 bases spanning the gap. Germline assignment: CDR1 MGHRA and CDR2 YSYEKL. The CDR3 has 12 residues. The CDR3 here is CASSQVGNPLHF. The CDR3 DNA reads TGCGCCAGCAGCCAAGTTGGGAATCCCCTCCACTTT.

The chain carries TRBV18 and TRBJ2-3; 13 nucleotides match TRBD2. Germline V gene data show CDR1 as KGHSH and CDR2 as LQKENI. There are 16 residues in the CDR3. The V and J ends lost 6 bases and 6 bases, in that order; junction bases with no gene match: 9. The CDR3 loop reads CASSPTSGGPSDTQYF. The CDR3 nucleotides read TGTGCCAGCTCCCCGACTAGCGGGGGGCCCTCGGATACGCAGTATTTT.

The CDR3 region is CASTPWENRDNYGYTF. The CDR3 coding sequence is TGTGCCAGCACCCCGTGGGAGAACAGGGATAACTATGGCTACACCTTC. V is TRBV2 and J is TRBJ1-2; perhaps TRBD1 as D (6 bases). Germline V CDR1 and CDR2: SNHLY, FYNNEI. Trimming removed 7 bases from V and 1 base from J, with 19 bases in between. The CDR3 is 16 residues long.

This clone has just one count. The rearrangement uses TRBV4-1 and TRBJ2-7, with D unclear. V lost 1 base, J lost 0 bases, and 13 bases lay in between. Per the germline V gene, CDR1 is MGHRA and CDR2 is YSYEKL. The CDR3 is 16 residues long. The CDR3 DNA follows: TGCGCCAGCAGCCAAGTGCCAGCCTACAGCTCCTACGAGCAGTACTTC. It specifies CASSQVPAYSSYEQYF.

With regard to this clone: The sample has other DNA sequences that encode this CDR3 too. The chain is built from TRBV2 and TRBJ1-2; TRBD1 matches at 11 bases. The germline V gene encodes CDR1 SNHLY and CDR2 FYNNEI. The CDR3 sequence is 17 residues long. After removal of 7 bases from V and 3 bases from J, the junction contained 13 bases not matched to a gene. The CDR3 DNA reads TGTGCCAGCAATCCCGGGACAGGGGGTTTGGGGGACTATGGCTACACCTTC. Protein product: CASNPGTGGLGDYGYTF.

The V and J genes are TRBV6-1 and TRBJ1-4, with D possibly being TRBD1 (5 bases). Trimming pared 0 bases from V and 5 bases from J, leaving 10 bases between. CDR3 length equals 15 residues. Germline values: CDR1 MNHNS, CDR2 SASEGT. The CDR3 sequence: CASSEALGLNEKLFF. CDR3 nucleotides: TGTGCCAGCAGTGAAGCGCTGGGGCTAAATGAAAAACTGTTTTTT.